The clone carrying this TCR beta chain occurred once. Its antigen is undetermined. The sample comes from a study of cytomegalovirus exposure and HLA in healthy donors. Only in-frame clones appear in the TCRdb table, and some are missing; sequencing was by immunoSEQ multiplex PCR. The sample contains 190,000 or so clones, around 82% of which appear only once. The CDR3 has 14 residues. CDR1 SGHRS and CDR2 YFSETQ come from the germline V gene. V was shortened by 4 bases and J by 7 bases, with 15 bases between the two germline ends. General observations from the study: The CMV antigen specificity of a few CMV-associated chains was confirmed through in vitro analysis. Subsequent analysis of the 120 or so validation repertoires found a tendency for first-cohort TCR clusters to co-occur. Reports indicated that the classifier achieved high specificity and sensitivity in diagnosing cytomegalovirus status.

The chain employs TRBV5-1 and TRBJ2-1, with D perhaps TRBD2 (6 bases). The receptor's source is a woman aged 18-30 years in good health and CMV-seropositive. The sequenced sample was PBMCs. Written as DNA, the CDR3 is TGCGCCAGCAGCCAAGGGACTTCTATAAATGAGCAGTTCTTC. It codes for CASSQGTSINEQFF. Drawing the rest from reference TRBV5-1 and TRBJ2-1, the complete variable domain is KAGVTQTPRYLIKTRGQQVTLSCSPISGHRSVSWYQQTPGQGLQFLFEYFSETQRNKGNFPGRFSGRQFSNSRSEMNVSTLELGDSALYLCASSQGTSINEQFFGPGTRLTVL.